This note documents a single T cell receptor beta chain sequence. The antigen is undetermined. The sample originates from a study of Ad26.COV2.S vaccination and SARS-CoV-2 variants. Study outcomes and limitations: Substantial response breadth was reportedly seen for spike-specific CD8+ and CD4+ T cells after vaccination. Vaccine recipients and placebo recipients showed similar non-spike TCR breadth.

Treatment: over 15 received Ad26.COV2.S at low or high dose, single or two shots; 5 received placebo; per-sample allocation not given. Sample collection was performed on day 63 after the first vaccine or placebo injection. Whoever gave the sample was an adult aged 18-55 years in Boston. An Ad26 vector expressing Wuhan-strain SARS-CoV-2 spike constituted the vaccine. Clones were sequenced by immunoSEQ multiplex PCR, and TCRdb holds only the in-frame ones, with some missing. The sample lists approximately 420,000 clones, around 89% occurring once. Germline-derived CDR1 and CDR2 are MRHNA and SNTAGT. The V and J ends lost 3 bases and 0 bases respectively, with 10 bases between them. The CDR3 spans 15 residues.

Here the sequenced sample was peripheral blood, taken in a trial of Ad26.COV2.S vaccine versus placebo. This sequence was found in a person between 18 and 65 years old who received the Ad26.COV2.S COVID-19 vaccine or a placebo. This chain links TRBV6-4 with TRBJ2-3; possible D gene TRBD2, 6 bases. The CDR3 protein is CASSEGAGSTDTQYF. CDR3 nucleotide sequence: TGTGCCAGCAGTGAAGGAGCGGGTAGCACAGATACGCAGTATTTT.